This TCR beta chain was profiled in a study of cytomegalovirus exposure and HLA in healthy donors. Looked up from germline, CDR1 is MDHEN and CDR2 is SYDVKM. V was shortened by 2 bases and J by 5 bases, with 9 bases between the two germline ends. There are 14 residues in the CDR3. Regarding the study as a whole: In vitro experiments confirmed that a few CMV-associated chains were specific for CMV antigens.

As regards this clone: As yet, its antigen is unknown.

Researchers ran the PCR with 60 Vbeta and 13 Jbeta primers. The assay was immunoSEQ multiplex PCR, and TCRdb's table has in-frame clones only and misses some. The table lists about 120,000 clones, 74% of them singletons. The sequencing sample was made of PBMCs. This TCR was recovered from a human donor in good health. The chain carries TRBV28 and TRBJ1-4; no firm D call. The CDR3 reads CASSLRGGNEKLFF. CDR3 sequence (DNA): TGTGCCAGCAGTTTACGGGGAGGCAATGAAAAACTGTTTTTT.